The 12 T cell receptor beta chains reported below all come from one sample, sequenced in a study of Graves' ophthalmopathy and Graves' hyperthyroidism. Amplified material comprised TCR beta CDR3 regions derived from RNA transcripts. First-round RT-PCR employed HTBI primers, with a second-round multiplex PCR after it. TCRdb ran MiXCR on the multiplex PCR reads and lists one entry per CDR3 protein. The repertoire consists of about 210,000 distinct CDR3 sequences, with roughly 27% occurring once and the leading ten covering 9.1%. Input material: peripheral blood. These receptors all come from a man in his fifties or sixties with Graves' ophthalmopathy.

The CDR3 loop is CASSELSGKAETQYF. The CDR3 DNA reads as TGTGCCAGCAGTGAACTGAGCGGGAAGGCAGAGACCCAGTACTTC. The chain has TRBV25-1 and TRBJ2-5; 7 bases agree with TRBD2. There are 15 residues in the CDR3. V dropped 2 bases and J dropped 4; count of bases not matched to a gene: 7. The germline V gene encodes CDR1 MGHDK and CDR2 SYGVNS.

This clonotype has a count of ten or more. The J gene is TRBJ1-5, the V gene TRBV27; D is unclear. Germline V gene sequence: CDR1 MNHEY, CDR2 SMNVEV (reference sequence). This CDR3 comprises 12 residues. Trimming took off 2 bases at V and 1 base at J, with 0 bases between the two ends. CDR3 sequence reads: CASSLSNQPQHF. In nucleotides, the CDR3 is TGTGCCAGCAGTTTAAGCAATCAGCCCCAGCATTTT.

This clonotype was recorded only once. The rearrangement uses TRBV11-2 and TRBJ2-5; no firm D call. This CDR3 spans 13 amino acids. Germline-derived CDR1 and CDR2 are SGHAT and FQNNGV. V lost 8 bases to trimming and J lost 4 bases, with 14 bases between them. The CDR3 reads CASLIVLGETQYF. DNA of the CDR3: TGTGCCAGCCTCATAGTACTTGGAGAGACCCAGTACTTC. Full variable domain (remainder filled in from reference TRBV11-2 and TRBJ2-5): EAGVAQSPRYKIIEKRQSVAFWCNPISGHATLYWYQQILGQGPKLLIQFQNNGVVDDSQLPKDRFSAERLKGVDSTLKIQPAKLEDSAVYLCASLIVLGETQYFGPGTRLLVL.

This clonotype was recorded at least ten times. The genes are TRBV11-3 and TRBJ2-5; 9 bases match TRBD2. The CDR3 is made up of 15 amino acids. Germline CDR1 and CDR2: SGHNT and YENEEA. The V segment lost 1 base and the J segment 2 bases; nucleotides outside the gene matches: 2. The CDR3 loop reads CASSLGTSAQETQYF. The CDR3 DNA sequence: TGTGCCAGCAGCTTAGGGACTAGCGCGCAAGAGACCCAGTACTTC.

This clonotype has at least ten counts. The chain is built from TRBV11-2 and TRBJ2-7, with 9 bases identical to TRBD1. Germline loops: CDR1 SGHAT, CDR2 FQNNGV. Trimming removed 3 bases from V and 2 bases from J; junction bases left unmatched: 2. CDR3 length: 14 amino acids. The CDR3 sequence: CASSFGTGPYEQYF. DNA of the CDR3: TGTGCCAGCAGCTTTGGGACAGGGCCCTACGAGCAGTACTTC.

This clonotype was counted at least ten times. This rearrangement joins TRBV7-9 to TRBJ2-7, with no clear D. This CDR3 is 12 amino acids long. V was shortened by 5 bases and J by 5 bases, with 10 bases between the two germline ends. The germline V gene has CDR1 SEHNR and CDR2 FQNEAQ (reference sequence). This CDR3 reads CASSIDFHEQYF. The CDR3 DNA reads as TGTGCCAGCAGCATCGATTTCCACGAGCAGTACTTC.

The J gene is TRBJ1-6, the V gene TRBV25-1; tentative D call: TRBD1 (5 bases). Trimming took off 4 bases at V and 10 bases at J, with 11 bases between the two ends. The CDR3 consists of 13 residues. Germline assignment: CDR1 MGHDK and CDR2 SYGVNS. The CDR3 coding sequence is TGTGCCAGCAGTGCTTGGGGGGTATCACCCCTCCACTTT. As protein: CASSAWGVSPLHF.

This clonotype was seen many times. This chain uses TRBV11-2 with TRBJ2-2; the match to TRBD2 covers 12 bases. The V and J ends lost 0 bases and 5 bases, in that order; junction bases with no gene match: 10. This CDR3 is 19 amino acids long. Germline V lookup: CDR1 SGHAT, CDR2 FQNNGV. The CDR3 spells CASSLEFATSGSLTGELFF. In nucleotides, the CDR3 is TGTGCCAGCAGCTTAGAGTTCGCGACTAGCGGGAGTCTGACCGGGGAGCTGTTTTTT.

The chain employs TRBV7-9 and TRBJ1-1; 7 bases match TRBD1. With 5 bases clipped from V and 6 bases from J, the junction kept 6 bases outside the gene matches. Looked up from germline, CDR1 is SEHNR and CDR2 is FQNEAQ (reference sequence). The CDR3 extends over 13 amino acids. This CDR3 is CASSHTGAAEAFF. Here the CDR3 DNA reads TGTGCCAGCAGCCATACAGGGGCGGCTGAAGCTTTCTTT. The full variable domain, in which reference TRBV7-9 and TRBJ1-1 provide the parts outside the CDR3, is DTGVSQNPRHKITKRGQNVTFRCDPISEHNRLYWYRQTLGQGPEFLTYFQNEAQLEKSRLLSDRFSAERPKGSFSTLEIQRTEQGDSAMYLCASSHTGAAEAFFGQGTRLTVV.

This clonotype was seen a single time. The chain combines TRBV28 with TRBJ2-7; a possible D gene is TRBD1 (6 bases). V was clipped by 3 bases and J by 2 bases, with 11 bases between them. Germline V gives CDR1 MDHEN, CDR2 SYDVKM. This CDR3 is built from 14 residues. CDR3 in DNA: TGTGCCAGCAGTTTTTTGGACAGCCCCTACGAGCAGTACTTC. Translated, it gives CASSFLDSPYEQYF.

The chain joins TRBV7-9 to TRBJ2-5; D is possibly TRBD2 (6 bases). CDR3 size: 14 residues. Germline CDR1 SEHNR, CDR2 FQNEAQ (reference sequence). The germline V and J ends were trimmed by 4 bases and 2 bases, with 11 bases remaining between them. The CDR3 protein is CASSSTRGQETQYF. In nucleotides, the CDR3 is TGTGCCAGCAGCTCGACTAGGGGTCAAGAGACCCAGTACTTC.

Ten or more counts support this clonotype. V and J are TRBV6-1 and TRBJ1-5; 8 bases match TRBD1. This CDR3 contains 14 residues. The V gene's germline CDR1 is MNHNS and CDR2 SASEGT. The trim removed 5 bases at V and 6 bases at J, leaving 6 bases unmatched. The CDR3, as DNA: TGTGCCAGCAGTCCCAGGGGGCGCGGTCAGCCCCAGCATTTT. Protein sequence: CASSPRGRGQPQHF.